This TCR beta chain originates from a study of blood T cell repertoires in COVID-19. Whole-study context: Acute and convalescent COVID-19 specimens originated in the United States, Italy and Spain. T cells, B-cell-depleted T cells, or PBMCs supplied cDNA or gDNA.

The germline V gene encodes CDR1 LNHDA and CDR2 SQIVND (reference sequence). V lost 4 bases and J lost 3; bases outside the gene matches: 7. The CDR3 spans 15 residues. Methods used by the authors: For nucleated cells, counts were estimated from reference gene primer amplification. The assay was immunoSEQ multiplex PCR, and TCRdb's table has in-frame clones only and misses some. V and J calls and clone size come straight from that table; D and trimming were deduced from the DNA. The sample has around 61,000 clones, roughly three quarters seen once. The rearrangement uses TRBV19 and TRBJ2-3; TRBD1 matches 7 bases. The sequence came from a man older than 75 with acute or convalescent COVID-19. Sample: peripheral blood. The CDR3 region has the DNA TGTGCCAGTAGTACGGGACAGACGGAGACAGATACGCAGTATTTT. It yields the protein CASSTGQTETDTQYF. The full variable domain, with the rest looked up from reference TRBV19 and TRBJ2-3, is DGGITQSPKYLFRKEGQNVTLSCEQNLNHDAMYWYRQDPGQGLRLIYYSQIVNDFQKGDIAEGYSVSREKKESFPLTVTSAQKNPTAFYLCASSTGQTETDTQYFGPGTRLTVL.